Listed here are 22 T cell receptor beta chains from one sample, sequenced in a study of cytomegalovirus exposure and HLA in healthy donors (dated by TCRdb to 2017 to 2019). The library came from the immunoSEQ multiplex PCR assay. This immuneACCESS table, as held by TCRdb, lists in-frame sequences with V and J called but not all clones. Of the missing ones, under half trace to an unresolved V gene in checked studies; the others have no known cause. The sample includes some 130,000 clones, with 82% observed a single time. The ten largest make up roughly 27% of the sample. Sequenced sample: PBMCs. The receptors originated from a man in his thirties or forties in good health and CMV-seropositive.

This sequence joins TRBV25-1 and TRBJ2-1; TRBD1 aligns across 10 bases. CDR3 length: 14 amino acids. V lost 6 bases, J lost 5 bases, and 4 bases stayed unmatched. Germline V gives CDR1 MGHDK, CDR2 SYGVNS. CDR3 DNA sequence: TGTGCCAGCAGCTTGACAGGGGGCCACAATGAGCAGTTCTTC. Translated, it gives CASSLTGGHNEQFF.

This chain uses TRBV5-4 with TRBJ1-1; 9 bases match TRBD1. V shed 4 bases and J 1 base; nucleotides not matched to a gene: 8. CDR3 size: 16 residues. Germline CDR1 SGHNT, CDR2 YYREEE (reference sequence). The CDR3 nucleotides are TGTGCCAGCAGCCCCGGGACAGGGAAGGGGAACACTGAAGCTTTCTTT. Translation: CASSPGTGKGNTEAFF.

As regards this clone: The sample holds other DNA sequences that translate to the same CDR3. The J gene is TRBJ1-2, the V gene TRBV2; 7 bases fit TRBD1. The ends lost 5 bases at V and 2 bases at J; junction bases unmatched: 2. This CDR3 has 13 amino acids. Germline V CDR1 and CDR2: SNHLY, FYNNEI. In DNA, the CDR3 is TGTGCCAGCAGTCTACAGGGGAACTATGGCTACACCTTC. It is translated as CASSLQGNYGYTF.

This chain links TRBV11-2 with TRBJ1-2; perhaps TRBD1 as D (5 bases). V lost 0 bases, J lost 9 bases, and 11 bases lay in between. CDR3 length: 13 amino acids. In germline, CDR1 is SGHAT, CDR2 FQNNGV. CDR3 protein: CASSLDRGGSYTF. The CDR3 coding sequence is TGTGCCAGCAGCTTAGATCGGGGGGGTAGCTACACCTTC.

The chain couples TRBV19 to TRBJ2-2; D is ambiguous. Per germline, CDR1 LNHDA and CDR2 SQIVND (reference sequence). This CDR3 contains 14 residues. V lost 7 bases and J lost 5, with 14 bases in between. CDR3 residues: CASTTQTMTGELFF. In nucleotides, the CDR3 is TGTGCCAGTACCACACAGACCATGACCGGGGAGCTGTTTTTT.

This chain's CDR3 is CASSWTDGNTEAFF. For the CDR3, the DNA is TGTGCCAGCAGCTGGACAGATGGGAACACTGAAGCTTTCTTT. This chain connects TRBV11-2 to TRBJ1-1; the D gene is possibly TRBD1 (6 bases). Deletions cut 4 bases from V and 1 base from J, with 10 bases between. Germline assignment: CDR1 SGHAT and CDR2 FQNNGV. The CDR3 is 14 residues long.

The table lists this clone with a few counts. V and J are TRBV12-5 and TRBJ1-1; D is uncertain. The V gene's germline CDR1 is LGHNT and CDR2 FRNRAP. V lost 6 bases to trimming and J lost 5 bases, with 10 bases between them. The CDR3 contains 12 residues. CDR3 sequence (DNA): TGTGCTAGTGGCCCCAGTTATACTGAAGCTTTCTTT. This codes for CASGPSYTEAFF.

Here the CDR3 DNA reads TGTGCCAGTAGTCCAGCGGGGCCTTACAATGAGCAGTTCTTC. Amino acids: CASSPAGPYNEQFF. This chain uses TRBV19 with TRBJ2-1, with TRBD2 matching over 7 bases. This CDR3 region has 14 residues. The trim removed 5 bases at V and 4 bases at J, leaving 5 bases unmatched. Germline loops: CDR1 LNHDA, CDR2 SQIVND (reference sequence).

This chain joins TRBV5-1 and TRBJ2-3; 8 bases fit TRBD2. Germline CDR1 and CDR2: SGHRS and YFSETQ. J was trimmed by 7 bases and V by 1 base; bases with no gene match: 20. The CDR3 totals 19 residues. CDR3 nucleotides: TGCGCCAGCAGCTTGCGTGGACCTATAGCGGGACCCAGGAAGAATACGCAGTATTTT. Translated, it gives CASSLRGPIAGPRKNTQYF.

This chain joins TRBV7-3 and TRBJ2-3, with 13 bases lining up with TRBD2. Losses at the gene ends were 5 bases for V and 1 base for J; bases not matched to a gene: 0. The CDR3 is 15 residues long. From germline, CDR1 is SGHTA and CDR2 FQGTGA. The DNA of the CDR3 is TGTGCCAGCAGCGGGACTAGCGGGGGCACAGATACGCAGTATTTT. This sequence encodes CASSGTSGGTDTQYF.

This clone was seen more than once but under ten times. The chain recombines TRBV5-1 with TRBJ1-2; no definite D call. The CDR3 length is 13 residues. Trimming took 2 bases from V and 5 from J, leaving 10 bases between them. Germline values: CDR1 SGHRS, CDR2 YFSETQ. The CDR3: CASSFGGEYGYTF. CDR3 coding DNA: TGCGCCAGCAGCTTTGGTGGGGAGTATGGCTACACCTTC.

This sequence joins TRBV12-5 and TRBJ1-2; tentatively, D is TRBD1 (5 bases). The CDR3 has 15 residues. Trimming cost V 4 bases and J 6 bases, with 18 bases left between them. CDR1 LGHNT and CDR2 FRNRAP come from the germline V gene. The CDR3 loop is CASGWTREGSNGYTF. CDR3 DNA: TGTGCTAGTGGTTGGACCAGGGAGGGATCCAATGGCTACACCTTC.

This clone was detected only once. CDR3 in DNA: TGTGCCAGCTCACGGGGCGGGGTGCCGTCCGAGCAGTACTTC. Protein: CASSRGGVPSEQYF. The J gene is TRBJ2-7, the V gene TRBV18, with D perhaps matching TRBD2 (6 bases). V dropped 4 bases and J dropped 6 bases, with 16 bases sitting between them. Germline V gene data show CDR1 as KGHSH and CDR2 as LQKENI. CDR3 length: 14 amino acids.

This chain uses TRBV14 with TRBJ1-6; D not resolved. Germline CDR1 SGHDN, CDR2 FVKESK. The ends were cut back, 0 bases at V and 11 bases at J, with 5 bases in the middle. The CDR3 contains 12 residues. The CDR3 DNA is TGTGCCAGCAGCCAAGAGTCAGCACCCCTCCACTTT. As protein: CASSQESAPLHF.

The chain has TRBV30 and TRBJ2-1, with 13 bases fitting TRBD2. This CDR3 is 16 amino acids long. V shed 0 bases and J 2 bases; nucleotides not matched to a gene: 1. Germline V gives CDR1 GTSNPN, CDR2 SVGIG (reference sequence). The CDR3 DNA reads as TGTGCCTGGAGTGTAGGGACTAGCGGGACCTACAATGAGCAGTTCTTC. The encoded protein is CAWSVGTSGTYNEQFF.

J is TRBJ1-6 and V is TRBV7-2; D unresolved. Trimming stripped 6 bases from V and 6 bases from J, with 6 bases between. The CDR3 covers 12 residues. Germline lookup yields CDR1 SGHTA and CDR2 FQGNSA. CDR3 sequence (DNA): TGTGCCAGCAGTGTTCTTAATTCACCCCTCCACTTT. Its translation is CASSVLNSPLHF.

This CDR3 is CASSREVYGYTF. The CDR3 region has the DNA TGTGCCTCAAGCCGGGAAGTTTATGGCTACACCTTC. The chain combines TRBV2 with TRBJ1-2; D is uncertain. Trimming pared 11 bases from V and 5 bases from J, leaving 15 bases between. The CDR3 is 12 residues long. CDR1 and CDR2 from the germline V gene are SNHLY and FYNNEI.

The rearrangement uses TRBV9 and TRBJ2-1, with 7 positions matching TRBD2. The CDR3 consists of 14 residues. J was trimmed by 7 bases and V by 2 bases; bases with no gene match: 6. Germline V lookup: CDR1 SGDLS, CDR2 YYNGEE. The CDR3 here is CASSVGGSNNEQFF. DNA of the CDR3: TGTGCCAGCAGCGTTGGCGGGAGTAATAATGAGCAGTTCTTC.

This clone was seen a single time. This chain links TRBV6-1 with TRBJ2-4; 9 nucleotides agree with TRBD1. Germline CDR1 MNHNS, CDR2 SASEGT. After removal of 6 bases from V and 9 bases from J, the junction contained 12 bases not matched to a gene. The CDR3 loop spans 15 amino acids. The CDR3 DNA reads as TGTGCCAGCAGGGAACCGGGACAGGGAAAGGCCATTCAGTACTTC. This gives the protein CASREPGQGKAIQYF.

This chain links TRBV4-3 with TRBJ2-3, with 13 bases lining up with TRBD2. CDR3 length equals 18 residues. V gave up 4 bases and J gave up 1 base; unmatched junction bases: 8. Looked up from germline, CDR1 is LGHNA and CDR2 is YSLEER. CDR3 coding DNA: TGCGCCAGCAGCCGTAGACTAGCGGGGGGCTTGGGCACAGATACGCAGTATTTT. Its translation is CASSRRLAGGLGTDTQYF.

This sequence joins TRBV30 and TRBJ1-2, with D possibly matching TRBD1 (5 bases). Germline V lookup: CDR1 GTSNPN, CDR2 SVGIG (reference sequence). There are 15 residues in the CDR3. V lost 5 bases, J lost 4 bases, and 20 bases lay in between. In nucleotides, the CDR3 is TGTGCCTGGCTCCAGGGATTAGGAATGGGCTATGGCTACACCTTC. It is translated as CAWLQGLGMGYGYTF.

The genes are TRBV6-5 and TRBJ1-2; 7 nucleotides match TRBD1. The germline V gene has CDR1 MNHEY and CDR2 SVGAGI. This CDR3 spans 15 amino acids. Unmatched junction bases numbered 11, after V lost 6 bases and J lost 4 bases. The CDR3 coding sequence is TGTGCCAGCAGCCGATCGGAGCAGGGGGGCTATGGCTACACCTTC. Translated, it gives CASSRSEQGGYGYTF.